Listed here are 6 T cell receptor beta chains from one sample, sequenced in a study of blood T cells in healthy people across ages. A sample-barcoded 5' primer and a J-beta primer mix were used in a second PCR of roughly 6 to 11 cycles. TCRdb passed the 5' RACE reads through MiXCR, listing each CDR3 protein once. The top ten hold 25% to 35% of the sample, which has fewer than 700,000 distinct CDR3 sequences, 40% to 50% seen once. Sequencing used blood. All receptors come from an elderly man in good health.

This clonotype was seen a few times. The chain is built from TRBV20-1 and TRBJ2-7, with D unresolved. This CDR3 spans 16 amino acids. Germline-derived CDR1 and CDR2 are DFQATT and SNEGSKA (reference sequence). Trimming removed 0 bases at V and 3 bases at J, with 18 bases between. The CDR3: CSARDLRQGMGYEQYF. CDR3 nucleotide sequence: TGCAGTGCTAGAGATTTGAGACAAGGAATGGGCTACGAGCAGTACTTC.

This clonotype was observed a single time. CDR3 amino acids: CSVWTLTDTQYF. CDR3 coding DNA: TGCAGCGTTTGGACTCTCACAGATACGCAGTATTTT. The chain employs TRBV29-1 and TRBJ2-3, with D tentatively TRBD2 (5 bases). Germline assignment: CDR1 SQVTM and CDR2 ANQGSEA. V shed 5 bases and J shed 2 bases, with 8 bases lying between them. CDR3 length: 12 residues.

The chain has TRBV27 and TRBJ1-2; 7 bases align to TRBD1. The CDR3 sequence is 14 residues long. Germline-derived CDR1 and CDR2 are MNHEY and SMNVEV (reference sequence). The J segment lost 5 bases and the V segment lost 3 bases, leaving 6 bases of the junction unmatched. The DNA of the CDR3 is TGTGCCAGCAGTTTTTGGGGGACAGATTATGGCTACACCTTC. Residues: CASSFWGTDYGYTF.

The CDR3 protein is CASSLLVAATRGTEAFF. In DNA form, the CDR3 reads TGCGCCAGCAGCTTGTTGGTTGCGGCGACCAGGGGCACTGAAGCTTTCTTT. V and J are TRBV5-1 and TRBJ1-1; tentatively, D is TRBD1 (6 bases). Trimming took 1 base from V and 4 from J, leaving 20 bases between them. This CDR3 is 17 amino acids long. CDR1 and CDR2 (germline): SGHRS, YFSETQ.

This chain connects TRBV11-2 to TRBJ1-4; D is ambiguous. Trimming took off 5 bases at V and 4 bases at J, with 17 bases between the two ends. The CDR3 has 16 residues. The germline V gene has CDR1 SGHAT and CDR2 FQNNGV. Here the CDR3 reads CASSQRGGNSNEKLFF. CDR3 DNA: TGTGCCAGCAGCCAACGAGGAGGGAACAGTAATGAAAAACTGTTTTTT. The whole variable domain, filled in from reference TRBV11-2 and TRBJ1-4, reads EAGVAQSPRYKIIEKRQSVAFWCNPISGHATLYWYQQILGQGPKLLIQFQNNGVVDDSQLPKDRFSAERLKGVDSTLKIQPAKLEDSAVYLCASSQRGGNSNEKLFFGSGTQLSVL.

Concerning this clonotype: The junction departs from germline at one end; a sequencing error may be responsible. The rearrangement uses TRBV4-1 and TRBJ2-7; no reliable D call. The germline CDR1 and CDR2 sequences are MGHRA and YSYEKL. The CDR3 has 14 residues. The CDR3 reads CASNQSLVSSEQYF. CDR3 nucleotides: TGCGCCAGCAACCAATCCCTAGTTTCCTCCGAGCAGTACTTC.